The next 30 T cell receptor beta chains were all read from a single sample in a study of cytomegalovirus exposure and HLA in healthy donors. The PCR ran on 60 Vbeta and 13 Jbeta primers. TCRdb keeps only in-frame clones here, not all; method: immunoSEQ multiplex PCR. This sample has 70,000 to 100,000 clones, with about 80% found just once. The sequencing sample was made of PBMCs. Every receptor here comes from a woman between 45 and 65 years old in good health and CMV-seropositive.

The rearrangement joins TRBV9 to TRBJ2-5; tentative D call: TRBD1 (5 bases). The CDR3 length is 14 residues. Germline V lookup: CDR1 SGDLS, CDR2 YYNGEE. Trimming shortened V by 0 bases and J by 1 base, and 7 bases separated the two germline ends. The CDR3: CASSVGQPQETQYF. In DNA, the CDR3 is TGTGCCAGCAGCGTAGGACAGCCCCAAGAGACCCAGTACTTC.

The CDR3 protein is CASNPDGASEQFF. For the CDR3, the DNA is TGTGCCAGCAACCCAGATGGGGCCAGTGAGCAGTTCTTC. The chain recombines TRBV7-9 with TRBJ2-1; a possible D gene is TRBD1 (5 bases). V was pared by 7 bases and J by 9 bases, with 16 bases between. The length of the CDR3 is 13 residues. Germline lookup yields CDR1 SEHNR and CDR2 FQNEAQ (reference sequence).

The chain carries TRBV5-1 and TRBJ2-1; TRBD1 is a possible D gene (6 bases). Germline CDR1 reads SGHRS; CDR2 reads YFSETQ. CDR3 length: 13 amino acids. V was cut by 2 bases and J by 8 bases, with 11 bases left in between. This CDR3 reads CASSLGGLDEQFF. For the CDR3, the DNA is TGCGCCAGCAGCTTAGGGGGATTGGATGAGCAGTTCTTC.

The CDR3 bases are TGTGCCAGCAGGACTAGCGGGAGGGCGTACAATGAGCAGTTCTTC. It specifies CASRTSGRAYNEQFF. The chain combines TRBV6-1 with TRBJ2-1; TRBD2 agrees at 14 bases. This CDR3 comprises 15 residues. V shed 6 bases and J 4 bases; nucleotides not matched to a gene: 2. Per germline, CDR1 MNHNS and CDR2 SASEGT.

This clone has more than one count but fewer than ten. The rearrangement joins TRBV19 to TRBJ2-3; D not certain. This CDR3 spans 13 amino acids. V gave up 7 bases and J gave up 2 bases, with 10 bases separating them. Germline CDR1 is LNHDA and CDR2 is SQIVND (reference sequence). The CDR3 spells CASNTRNTDTQYF. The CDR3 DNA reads TGTGCCAGTAACACAAGAAACACAGATACGCAGTATTTT.

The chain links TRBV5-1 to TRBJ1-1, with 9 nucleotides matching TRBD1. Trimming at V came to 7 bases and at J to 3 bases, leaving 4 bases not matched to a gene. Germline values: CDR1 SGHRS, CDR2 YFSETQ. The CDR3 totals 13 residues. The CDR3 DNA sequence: TGCGCCAGCGGACGACAGGGGGACACTGAAGCTTTCTTT. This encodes CASGRQGDTEAFF.

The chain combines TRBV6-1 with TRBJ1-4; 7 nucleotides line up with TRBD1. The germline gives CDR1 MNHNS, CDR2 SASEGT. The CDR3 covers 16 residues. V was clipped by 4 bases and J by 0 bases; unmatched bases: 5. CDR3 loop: CASSGGGYATNEKLFF. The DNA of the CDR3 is TGTGCCAGCAGTGGAGGGGGCTACGCAACTAATGAAAAACTGTTTTTT.

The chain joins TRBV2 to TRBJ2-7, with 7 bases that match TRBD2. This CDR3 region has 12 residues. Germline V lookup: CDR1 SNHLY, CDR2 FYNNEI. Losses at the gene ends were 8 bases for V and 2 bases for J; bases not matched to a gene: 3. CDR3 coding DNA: TGTGCCAGCTCGCGGGAGCCCTACGAGCAGTACGTC. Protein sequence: CASSREPYEQYV.

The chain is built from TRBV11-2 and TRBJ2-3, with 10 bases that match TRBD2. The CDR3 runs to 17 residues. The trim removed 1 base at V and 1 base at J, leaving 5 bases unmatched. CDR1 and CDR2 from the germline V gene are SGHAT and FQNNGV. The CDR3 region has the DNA TGTGCCAGCAGCTTAGGGCGTGGGACTAGCGGCACAGATACGCAGTATTTT. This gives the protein CASSLGRGTSGTDTQYF.

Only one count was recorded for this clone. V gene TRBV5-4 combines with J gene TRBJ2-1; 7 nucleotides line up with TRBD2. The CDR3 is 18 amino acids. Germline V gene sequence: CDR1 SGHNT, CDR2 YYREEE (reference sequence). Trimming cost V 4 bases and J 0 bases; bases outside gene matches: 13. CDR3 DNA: TGTGCCAGCAGCGTGGGGGGGGTAGCGGGCAGCTCCTACAATGAGCAGTTCTTC. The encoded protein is CASSVGGVAGSSYNEQFF.

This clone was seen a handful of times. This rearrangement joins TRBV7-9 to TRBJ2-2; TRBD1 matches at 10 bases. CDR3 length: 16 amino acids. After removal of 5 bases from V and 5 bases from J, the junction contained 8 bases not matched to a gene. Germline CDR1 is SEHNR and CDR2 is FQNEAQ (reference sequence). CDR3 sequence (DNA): TGTGCCAGCAGCCCTTTCCGGGACAGGGGAACCGGGGAGCTGTTTTTT. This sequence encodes CASSPFRDRGTGELFF.

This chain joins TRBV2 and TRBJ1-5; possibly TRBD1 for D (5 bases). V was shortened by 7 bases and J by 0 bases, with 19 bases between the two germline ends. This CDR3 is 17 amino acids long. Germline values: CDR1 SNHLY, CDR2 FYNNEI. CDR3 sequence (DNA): TGTGCCAGCACCAAGGGGACTGGTGGCTCTAGCAATCAGCCCCAGCATTTT. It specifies CASTKGTGGSSNQPQHF.

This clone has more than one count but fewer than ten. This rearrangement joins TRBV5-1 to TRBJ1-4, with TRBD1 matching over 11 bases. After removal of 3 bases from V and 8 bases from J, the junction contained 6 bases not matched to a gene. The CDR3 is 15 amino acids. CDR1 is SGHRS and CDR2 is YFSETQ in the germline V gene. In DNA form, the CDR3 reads TGCGCCAGCAGCTGGACAGGGGGCGCGAGGGAAAAACTGTTTTTT. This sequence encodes CASSWTGGAREKLFF.

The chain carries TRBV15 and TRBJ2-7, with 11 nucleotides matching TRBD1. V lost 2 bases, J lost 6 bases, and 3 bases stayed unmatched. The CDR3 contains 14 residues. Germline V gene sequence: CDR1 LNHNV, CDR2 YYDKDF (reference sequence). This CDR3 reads CATSRRTGGSEQYF. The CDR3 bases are TGTGCCACCAGCAGACGGACAGGGGGCAGCGAGCAGTACTTC.

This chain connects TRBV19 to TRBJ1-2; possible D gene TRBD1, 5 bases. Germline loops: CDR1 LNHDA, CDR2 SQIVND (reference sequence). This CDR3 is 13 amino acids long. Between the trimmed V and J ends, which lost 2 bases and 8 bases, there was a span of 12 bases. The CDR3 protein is CASSISRTGGYTF. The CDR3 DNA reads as TGTGCCAGTAGTATAAGTCGAACAGGAGGCTACACCTTC.

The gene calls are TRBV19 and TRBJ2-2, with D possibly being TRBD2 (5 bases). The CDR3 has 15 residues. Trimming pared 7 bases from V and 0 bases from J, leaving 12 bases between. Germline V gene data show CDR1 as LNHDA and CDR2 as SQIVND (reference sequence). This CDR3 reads CASKRGPTNTGELFF. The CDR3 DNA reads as TGTGCCAGTAAGCGAGGGCCTACGAACACCGGGGAGCTGTTTTTT.

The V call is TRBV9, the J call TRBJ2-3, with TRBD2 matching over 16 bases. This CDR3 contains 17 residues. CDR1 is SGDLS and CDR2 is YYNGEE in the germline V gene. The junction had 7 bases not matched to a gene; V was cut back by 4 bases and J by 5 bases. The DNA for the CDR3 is TGTGCCAGCAGCATGGGACTAGCGGGGGGGCCTGGAGATACGCAGTATTTT. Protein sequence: CASSMGLAGGPGDTQYF. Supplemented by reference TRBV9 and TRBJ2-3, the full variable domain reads DSGVTQTPKHLITATGQRVTLRCSPRSGDLSVYWYQQSLDQGLQFLIQYYNGEERAKGNILERFSAQQFPDLHSELNLSSLELGDSALYFCASSMGLAGGPGDTQYFGPGTRLTVL.

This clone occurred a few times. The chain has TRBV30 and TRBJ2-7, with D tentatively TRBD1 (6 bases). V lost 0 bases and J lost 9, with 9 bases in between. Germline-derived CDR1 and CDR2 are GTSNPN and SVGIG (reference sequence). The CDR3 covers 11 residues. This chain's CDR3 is CAWSVPRGQYF. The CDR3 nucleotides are TGTGCCTGGAGTGTACCCAGGGGGCAGTACTTC.

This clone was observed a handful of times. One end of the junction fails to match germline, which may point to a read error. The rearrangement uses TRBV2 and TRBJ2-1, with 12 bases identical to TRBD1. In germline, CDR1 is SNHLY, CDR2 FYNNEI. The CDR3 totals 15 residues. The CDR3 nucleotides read TGTGCCAGCAGAGAAGGGACAGGGGGCATCGATGAGCAGTTCTTC. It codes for CASREGTGGIDEQFF. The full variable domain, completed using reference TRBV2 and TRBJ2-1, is EPEVTQTPSHQVTQMGQEVILRCVPISNHLYFYWYRQILGQKVEFLVSFYNNEISEKSEIFDDQFSVERPDGSNFTLKIRSTKLEDSAMYFCASREGTGGIDEQFFGPGTRLTVL.

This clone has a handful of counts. CDR3 amino acids: CASSVGGGGELFF. CDR3 in DNA: TGCGCCAGCAGTGTGGGAGGTGGCGGGGAGCTGTTTTTT. V and J are TRBV5-1 and TRBJ2-2; perhaps TRBD2 as D (6 bases). V was clipped by 5 bases and J by 7 bases, with 12 bases between them. From germline, CDR1 is SGHRS and CDR2 YFSETQ. This CDR3 comprises 13 residues.

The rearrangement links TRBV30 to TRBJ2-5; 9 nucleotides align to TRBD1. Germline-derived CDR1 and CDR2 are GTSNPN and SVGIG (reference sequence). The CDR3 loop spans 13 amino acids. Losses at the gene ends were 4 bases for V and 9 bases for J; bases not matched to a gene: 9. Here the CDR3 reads CAWTSGQGRPQYF. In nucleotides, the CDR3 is TGTGCCTGGACTTCGGGACAGGGAAGGCCCCAGTACTTC.

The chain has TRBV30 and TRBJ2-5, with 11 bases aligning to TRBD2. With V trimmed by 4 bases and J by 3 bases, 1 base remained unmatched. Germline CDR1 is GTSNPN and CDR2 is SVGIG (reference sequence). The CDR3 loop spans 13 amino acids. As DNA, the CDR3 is TGTGCCTGGACTAGCGGGGGGAAAGAGACCCAGTACTTC. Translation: CAWTSGGKETQYF. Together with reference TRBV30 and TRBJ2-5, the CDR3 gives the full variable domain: SQTIHQWPATLVQPVGSPLSLECTVEGTSNPNLYWYRQAAGRGLQLLFYSVGIGQISSEVPQNLSASRPQDRQFILSSKKLLLSDSGFYLCAWTSGGKETQYFGPGTRLLVL.

Here the CDR3 reads CASSVATTSGVHEQYF. The CDR3 bases are TGTGCCAGCAGCGTAGCTACGACTAGCGGGGTCCACGAGCAGTACTTC. The chain couples TRBV9 to TRBJ2-7, with 11 bases identical to TRBD2. The CDR3 consists of 16 residues. Germline CDR1 is SGDLS and CDR2 is YYNGEE. V was pared by 0 bases and J by 5 bases, with 7 bases of the junction left unmatched.

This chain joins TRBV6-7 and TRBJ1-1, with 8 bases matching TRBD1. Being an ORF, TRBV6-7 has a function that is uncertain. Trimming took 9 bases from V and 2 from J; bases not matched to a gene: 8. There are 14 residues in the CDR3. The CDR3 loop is CASTSGQGNTEAFF. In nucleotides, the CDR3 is TGTGCCAGTACCTCCGGACAGGGAAACACTGAAGCTTTCTTT.

CDR3 region: CASSHTGDRVGDTQYF. For the CDR3, the DNA is TGTGCCAGCAGTCACACCGGGGACAGGGTCGGAGATACGCAGTATTTT. V and J are TRBV5-8 and TRBJ2-3; TRBD1 aligns across 9 bases. The CDR3 loop spans 16 amino acids. Germline V gives CDR1 SGHTS, CDR2 YDEGEE. The J segment lost 5 bases and the V segment lost 5 bases, leaving 12 bases of the junction unmatched.

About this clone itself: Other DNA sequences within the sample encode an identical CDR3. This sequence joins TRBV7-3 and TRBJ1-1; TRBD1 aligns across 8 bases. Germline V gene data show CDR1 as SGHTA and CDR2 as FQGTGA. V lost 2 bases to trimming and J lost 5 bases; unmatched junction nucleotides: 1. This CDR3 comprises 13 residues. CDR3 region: CASSLGQGTEAFF. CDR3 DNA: TGTGCCAGCAGCTTAGGACAGGGTACTGAAGCTTTCTTT.

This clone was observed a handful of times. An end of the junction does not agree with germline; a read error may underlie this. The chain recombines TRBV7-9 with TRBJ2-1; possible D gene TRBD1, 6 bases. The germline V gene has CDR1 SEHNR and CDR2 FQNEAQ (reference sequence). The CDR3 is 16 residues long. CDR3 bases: TGTTCCAGCAGCTTAGTTCTTGGGGGCGAACACAATGAGCAGTTCTTC. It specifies CSSSLVLGGEHNEQFF.

CDR3 loop: CASSLGGRYTGELFF. In DNA, the CDR3 is TGTGCCAGCAGCTTAGGCGGGAGGTACACCGGGGAGCTGTTTTTT. The chain uses TRBV11-3 and TRBJ2-2; the match to TRBD2 covers 8 bases. Germline V gives CDR1 SGHNT, CDR2 YENEEA. J gave up 3 bases and V 1 base, and 1 base lay outside the gene matches. The CDR3 contains 15 residues.

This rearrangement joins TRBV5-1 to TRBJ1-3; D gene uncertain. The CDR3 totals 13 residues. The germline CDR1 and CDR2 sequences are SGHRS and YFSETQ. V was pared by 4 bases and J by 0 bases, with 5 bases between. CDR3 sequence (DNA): TGCGCCAGCAGCGGGAGCTCTGGAAACACCATATATTTT. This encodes CASSGSSGNTIYF.

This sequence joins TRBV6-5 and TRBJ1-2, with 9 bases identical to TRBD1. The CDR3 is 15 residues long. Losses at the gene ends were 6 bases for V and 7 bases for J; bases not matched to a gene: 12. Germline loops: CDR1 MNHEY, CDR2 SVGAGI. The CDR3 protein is CASSLLIRDRVGYTF. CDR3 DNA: TGTGCCAGCAGCCTCCTGATCCGGGACAGGGTTGGCTACACCTTC.